This TCR beta chain was found in a study of T-cell reconstitution after alpha-beta-depleted transplantation in children. Germline CDR1 SGHRS, CDR2 YFSETQ. The CDR3 has 15 residues. As it was prepared, the TCRbeta library received unique molecular identifiers. TCRdb ran MiXCR on the PCR reads and lists one entry per CDR3 protein. The sample lists some 340,000 distinct CDR3 sequences; around a tenth were seen once. Concerning this clonotype itself: At one end, the junction sequence differs from germline, possibly due to a read error.

This sequence originates from a human donor who donated a stem cell graft to a child with acute lymphoblastic leukemia. J is TRBJ2-2 and V is TRBV5-1; D is possibly TRBD1 or TRBD2 (5 bases each). Sample: PBMCs from the stem cell graft donor, taken from the stem cell graft. The CDR3 loop reads CASSLGGANTGEPFF. The CDR3 DNA reads as TGCGCCAGCAGCTTGGGGGGCGCGAACACCGGGGAGCCGTTTTTT.